The next 13 T cell receptor beta chains were all read from a single sample in a study of CD4 T cell repertoires in COVID-19. Sequenced by immunoSEQ multiplex PCR; TCRdb stores in-frame clones only, minus some. Of about 75,000 clones listed, about 83% are singletons. The material was CD4+ T cells from peripheral blood, obtained after recovery from COVID-19. These receptors were collected from a human donor who had COVID-19.

The V gene is TRBV5-8, the J gene TRBJ2-6; the match to TRBD1 covers 9 bases. The CDR3 totals 16 residues. Germline values: CDR1 SGHTS, CDR2 YDEGEE. V lost 5 bases and J lost 3; bases outside the gene matches: 6. The chain's CDR3 is CASSPGTGRGANVLTF. In DNA, the CDR3 is TGTGCCAGCAGTCCCGGGACAGGGCGTGGGGCCAACGTCCTGACTTTC.

This clone was detected once. V and J are TRBV28 and TRBJ2-1, with TRBD2 matching over 14 bases. The CDR3 is 14 residues long. V was pared by 7 bases and J by 10 bases, with 6 bases of the junction left unmatched. Germline V lookup: CDR1 MDHEN, CDR2 SYDVKM. CDR3 sequence (DNA): TGTGCCAGCATGGGACTAGCGGGAGTATTGGAGCAGTTCTTC. Protein: CASMGLAGVLEQFF.

The V call is TRBV30, the J call TRBJ1-1; no reliable D call. The germline gives CDR1 GTSNPN, CDR2 SVGIG (reference sequence). The CDR3 extends over 15 amino acids. The V gene lost 2 bases and the J gene lost 0 bases, with 13 bases spanning the gap. The CDR3 protein is CAWSSLVGVNTEAFF. The CDR3 DNA reads TGTGCCTGGAGTTCCCTAGTGGGAGTGAACACTGAAGCTTTCTTT.

J is TRBJ1-1 and V is TRBV5-1, with D maybe TRBD1 (6 bases). Germline loops: CDR1 SGHRS, CDR2 YFSETQ. The V and J ends lost 4 bases and 0 bases respectively, with 16 bases between them. This CDR3 has 16 amino acids. The CDR3 is CASSLTGRGVNTEAFF. In DNA form, the CDR3 reads TGCGCCAGCAGCCTAACAGGGAGGGGGGTGAACACTGAAGCTTTCTTT.

The genes are TRBV7-2 and TRBJ2-5; D unresolved. Germline V lookup: CDR1 SGHTA, CDR2 FQGNSA. Trimming removed 3 bases at V and 1 base at J, with 12 bases between. The CDR3 totals 15 residues. The CDR3 protein is CASSFGSYIQETQYF. CDR3 coding DNA: TGTGCCAGCAGCTTTGGTAGCTATATCCAAGAGACCCAGTACTTC. The entire variable domain, with the rest obtained from reference TRBV7-2 and TRBJ2-5, is as follows: GAGVSQSPSNKVTEKGKDVELRCDPISGHTALYWYRQSLGQGLEFLIYFQGNSAPDKSGLPSDRFSAERTGGSVSTLTIQRTQQEDSAVYLCASSFGSYIQETQYFGPGTRLLVL.

DNA for the CDR3: TGTGCCAGCAGCTTTAGTGGGCTGGAGCCCCGTGAGCAGTTCTTC. Translation gives CASSFSGLEPREQFF. This chain links TRBV11-2 with TRBJ2-1; the D is unclear. V was cut by 3 bases and J by 9 bases, with 18 bases left in between. CDR3 length: 15 residues. Germline-derived CDR1 and CDR2 are SGHAT and FQNNGV.

This chain links TRBV29-1 with TRBJ2-2; 8 nucleotides agree with TRBD1. V dropped 5 bases and J dropped 3; count of bases not matched to a gene: 14. Per the germline V gene, CDR1 is SQVTM and CDR2 is ANQGSEA. The CDR3 spans 17 residues. In DNA form, the CDR3 reads TGCAGCGTTTCCCCCTGGACAGGGAATATAGACACCGGGGAGCTGTTTTTT. It codes for CSVSPWTGNIDTGELFF.

The V call is TRBV30, the J call TRBJ2-5; D tentatively fits TRBD1 or TRBD2 (5 bases each). The CDR3 runs 14 residues. The V and J ends lost 3 bases and 1 base respectively, with 12 bases between them. The germline CDR1 and CDR2 sequences are GTSNPN and SVGIG (reference sequence). CDR3 protein: CAWSSRGTQETQYF. As DNA, the CDR3 is TGTGCCTGGAGCTCCCGAGGGACCCAAGAGACCCAGTACTTC. Filled out from reference TRBV30 and TRBJ2-5, the complete variable domain reads SQTIHQWPATLVQPVGSPLSLECTVEGTSNPNLYWYRQAAGRGLQLLFYSVGIGQISSEVPQNLSASRPQDRQFILSSKKLLLSDSGFYLCAWSSRGTQETQYFGPGTRLLVL.

J is TRBJ2-3 and V is TRBV10-1; the D gene could be TRBD1 or TRBD2 (5 bases each). The CDR3 loop spans 14 amino acids. CDR1 is WNHNN, CDR2 SYGVQD, per germline (reference sequence). V gave up 6 bases and J gave up 2 bases, with 12 bases separating them. The CDR3 DNA follows: TGCGCCAGCAGCCACTTAGGGACCACAGATACGCAGTATTTT. Translated: CASSHLGTTDTQYF.

This clone was counted once. This chain links TRBV6-6 with TRBJ2-5, with TRBD2 identical over 13 bases. Germline loops: CDR1 MNHNY, CDR2 SVGAGI (reference sequence). This CDR3 contains 17 residues. With V trimmed by 5 bases and J by 2 bases, 8 bases remained unmatched. This chain's CDR3 is CASSRGLAGVGQETQYF. CDR3 coding DNA: TGTGCCAGCAGTCGCGGACTAGCGGGAGTAGGGCAAGAGACCCAGTACTTC.

The rearrangement uses TRBV6-1 and TRBJ2-3; a possible D gene is TRBD1 (6 bases). CDR1 and CDR2 from the germline V gene are MNHNS and SASEGT. The CDR3 length is 13 residues. Trimming removed 8 bases at V and 3 bases at J, with 12 bases between. The CDR3 is CASAGVGTDTQYF. CDR3 sequence (DNA): TGTGCCAGCGCAGGGGTAGGGACAGATACGCAGTATTTT.

J is TRBJ2-5 and V is TRBV6-5; possible D gene TRBD1, 6 bases. CDR1 MNHEY and CDR2 SVGAGI come from the germline V gene. The germline V and J ends were trimmed by 6 bases and 3 bases, with 11 bases remaining between them. The CDR3 runs 13 residues. The CDR3 DNA reads as TGTGCCAGCAGCCAGGACAGAGAAGAGACCCAGTACTTC. It encodes CASSQDREETQYF.

Only a few counts were recorded for this clone. This sequence joins TRBV19 and TRBJ2-6, with D possibly being TRBD1 (5 bases). The V and J ends lost 6 bases and 2 bases respectively, with 14 bases between them. CDR3 length equals 16 residues. The germline CDR1 and CDR2 sequences are LNHDA and SQIVND (reference sequence). The CDR3 region is CASRKALGPGANVLTF. CDR3 in DNA: TGTGCCAGTAGGAAGGCGTTGGGGCCTGGGGCCAACGTCCTGACTTTC.